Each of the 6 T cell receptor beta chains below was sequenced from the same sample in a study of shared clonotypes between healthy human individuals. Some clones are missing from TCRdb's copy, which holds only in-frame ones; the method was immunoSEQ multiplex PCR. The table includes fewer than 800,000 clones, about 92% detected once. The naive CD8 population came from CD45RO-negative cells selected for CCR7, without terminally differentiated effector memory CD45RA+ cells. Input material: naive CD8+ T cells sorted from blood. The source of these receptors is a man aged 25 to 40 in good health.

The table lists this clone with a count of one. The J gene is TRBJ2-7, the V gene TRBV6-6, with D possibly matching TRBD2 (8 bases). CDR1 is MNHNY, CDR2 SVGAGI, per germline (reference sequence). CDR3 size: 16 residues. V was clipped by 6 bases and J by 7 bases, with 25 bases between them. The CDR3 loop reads CASSWGTAGVPTEQYF. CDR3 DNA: TGTGCCAGCAGCTGGGGGACAGCGGGAGTACCTACAGAGCAGTACTTC.

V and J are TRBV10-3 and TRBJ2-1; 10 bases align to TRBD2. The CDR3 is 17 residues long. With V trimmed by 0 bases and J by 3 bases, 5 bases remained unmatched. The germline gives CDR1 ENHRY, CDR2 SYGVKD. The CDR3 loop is CAISESSLAGFYNEQFF. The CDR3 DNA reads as TGTGCCATCAGTGAGTCGTCACTAGCGGGGTTCTACAATGAGCAGTTCTTC.

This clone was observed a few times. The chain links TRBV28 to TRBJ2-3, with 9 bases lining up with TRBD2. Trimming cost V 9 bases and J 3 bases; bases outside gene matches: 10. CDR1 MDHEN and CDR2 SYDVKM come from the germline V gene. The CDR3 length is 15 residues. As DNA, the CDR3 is TGTGCCAGTAATAGCGGGAGAGAGGAAACAGATACGCAGTATTTT. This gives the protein CASNSGREETDTQYF.

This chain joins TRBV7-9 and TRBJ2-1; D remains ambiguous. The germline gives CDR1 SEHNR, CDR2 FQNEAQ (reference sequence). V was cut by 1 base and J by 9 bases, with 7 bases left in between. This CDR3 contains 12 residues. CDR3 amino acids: CASSLGVPEQFF. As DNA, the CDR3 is TGTGCCAGCAGCTTAGGGGTCCCTGAGCAGTTCTTC. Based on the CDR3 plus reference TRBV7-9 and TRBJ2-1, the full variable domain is DTGVSQNPRHKITKRGQNVTFRCDPISEHNRLYWYRQTLGQGPEFLTYFQNEAQLEKSRLLSDRFSAERPKGSFSTLEIQRTEQGDSAMYLCASSLGVPEQFFGPGTRLTVL.

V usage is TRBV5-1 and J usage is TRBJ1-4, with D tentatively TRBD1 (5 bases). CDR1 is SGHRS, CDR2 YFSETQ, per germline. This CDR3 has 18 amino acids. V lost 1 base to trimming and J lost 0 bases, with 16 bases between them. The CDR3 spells CASSLSATVASTNEKLFF. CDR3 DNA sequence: TGCGCCAGCAGCTTGTCCGCGACAGTAGCCTCAACTAATGAAAAACTGTTTTTT.

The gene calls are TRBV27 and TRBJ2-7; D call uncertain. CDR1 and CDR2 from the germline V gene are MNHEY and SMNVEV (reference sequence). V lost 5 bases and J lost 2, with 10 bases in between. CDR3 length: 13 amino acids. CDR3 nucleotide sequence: TGTGCCAGCAGTACCGGGCCCGCCTACGAGCAGTACTTC. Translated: CASSTGPAYEQYF.